These T cell receptor beta chains were read from a single sample in a study of T cell clones after liver transplantation. Assay used: immunoSEQ multiplex PCR; TCRdb lists only in-frame clones, some missing. The sample shows 77,000 or so clones, around 80% of them seen only once. This specimen consisted of CD4+ T cells from blood, obtained 12 months after liver transplant. The source is a human patient who received a liver transplant. Some T cells may originate from the graft donor. Both conserved end residues are part of each CDR3. Fields, in order: D gene, clone size, V gene, J gene, CDR3 DNA, CDR3 protein. The D gene is left open where the match is weak. Clone size, where shown, is once, few, many, or a class for clones that have expanded.

d_call: .; clone_size: .; v_call: TRBV5-1; j_call: TRBJ2-7; cdr3_nt: TGCGCCAGCAGCTTGGGGGGGACACCCCCCTACGAGCAGTACTTC; cdr3_aa: CASSLGGTPPYEQYF
d_call: .; clone_size: .; v_call: TRBV30; j_call: TRBJ2-2; cdr3_nt: TGTGCCTGGAGTGTAGACGGCACCGGGGAGCTGTTTTTT; cdr3_aa: CAWSVDGTGELFF
d_call: .; clone_size: .; v_call: TRBV25-1; j_call: TRBJ2-3; cdr3_nt: TGTGCCAGCAGTGAAGACAGCGGCACAGATACGCAGTATTTT; cdr3_aa: CASSEDSGTDTQYF
d_call: TRBD1; clone_size: .; v_call: TRBV18; j_call: TRBJ2-2; cdr3_nt: TGTGCCAGCTCGCTACAGGGGTCCCTGTCGGGGGAGCTGTTTTTT; cdr3_aa: CASSLQGSLSGELFF
d_call: .; clone_size: .; v_call: TRBV7-9; j_call: TRBJ2-1; cdr3_nt: TGTGCCAGCAGCTTAGAACTAGCTACCCCCAATGAGCAGTTCTTC; cdr3_aa: CASSLELATPNEQFF
d_call: TRBD2; clone_size: .; v_call: TRBV6-1; j_call: TRBJ2-1; cdr3_nt: TGTGCCAGCAGTGAGGTAGCGGGGTACAATGAGCAGTTCTTC; cdr3_aa: CASSEVAGYNEQFF
d_call: .; clone_size: .; v_call: TRBV5-1; j_call: TRBJ1-2; cdr3_nt: TGCGCCAGCAGCCCCCTCGGGTTCCAAGGCAATGGCTACACCTTC; cdr3_aa: CASSPLGFQGNGYTF
d_call: .; clone_size: .; v_call: TRBV7-8; j_call: TRBJ2-1; cdr3_nt: TGTGCCAGCAGCTTAGTTGGGGGAGGCGAGCAGTTCTTC; cdr3_aa: CASSLVGGGEQFF
d_call: .; clone_size: .; v_call: TRBV7-9; j_call: TRBJ2-6; cdr3_nt: TGTGCCAGCAGCTTTCCATGGACGTCTTCGAAAACTGGGGCCAACGTCCTGACTTTC; cdr3_aa: CASSFPWTSSKTGANVLTF
d_call: .; clone_size: .; v_call: TRBV28; j_call: TRBJ2-5; cdr3_nt: TGTGCCAGCAGCCCCGACGGAGTCTATGCGTTTACGACCCAGTACTTC; cdr3_aa: CASSPDGVYAFTTQYF
d_call: .; clone_size: .; v_call: TRBV10-2; j_call: TRBJ1-3; cdr3_nt: TGCGCCAGCAGTGTAACAGCCTCTGGAAACACCATATATTTT; cdr3_aa: CASSVTASGNTIYF
d_call: TRBD1; clone_size: few; v_call: TRBV7-9; j_call: TRBJ1-5; cdr3_nt: TGTGCCAGCAGCCGGACAGGGGATAATCAGCCCCAGCATTTT; cdr3_aa: CASSRTGDNQPQHF
d_call: .; clone_size: .; v_call: TRBV7-2; j_call: TRBJ1-4; cdr3_nt: TGTGCCAGCAGCTTACCCGGCACAGACAAAAAACTGTTTTTT; cdr3_aa: CASSLPGTDKKLFF
d_call: .; clone_size: few; v_call: TRBV7-9; j_call: TRBJ2-2; cdr3_nt: TGTGCCAGCAGCTTAGTTTCCGTGGGGGAGCTGTTTTTT; cdr3_aa: CASSLVSVGELFF
d_call: .; clone_size: few; v_call: TRBV7-3; j_call: TRBJ2-6; cdr3_nt: TGTGCCAGCAGCTTAAAATTCGTAGGACGGGGCGTAGACTCTGGGGCCAACGTCCTGACTTTC; cdr3_aa: CASSLKFVGRGVDSGANVLTF